Listed here is a single TCR beta chain. Its antigen is unknown. It has no much larger one-base neighbor in the sample; base qualities were not kept. These data come from a study of cytomegalovirus exposure and HLA in healthy donors (dated by TCRdb to 2017 to 2019). Study-level background: An earlier analysis of more than 550 of the donors reported approximately 300 Gb of sequence data and 117 million unique TCR beta sequences obtained from around 190 million T cells. An early release that covered approximately 600 HLA-typed donors contained approximately 290 gigabases of sequencing data and around 85 million unique TCR sequences. The genetic ancestry cluster associated with self-reported Caucasian donors included over 80% of the 300 to 450 genotyped donors. The study was designed to test whether signatures of past pathogen exposure could be identified by cataloging public T cell receptors. The study profiled the T cell repertoires of hundreds of subjects by immunosequencing and related them to cytomegalovirus serostatus. Along with the roughly 610-subject first cohort, a separate validation cohort of over a hundred different subjects was used. To predict cytomegalovirus infection status, the study brought together high-throughput TCR immunosequencing, statistical association of individual TCRs with disease status, and machine learning. A later analysis re-analyzed previously published TCR beta repertoires from approximately 670 donors and added high-resolution HLA genotyping to study TCR occurrence patterns. In the later analysis, no new phenotypic data were used to find candidate immune exposures; instead, reliance was placed on TCR beta sequences and their occurrence across donors. In an earlier analysis of several hundred of the donors, high-throughput TCR beta sequencing was used to judge whether each TCR beta V gene segment behaved as functional or pseudogenic. Donor age, sex, ethnicity and CMV serostatus were collected together with the repertoire data. A later genetic analysis used genome-wide SNP genotypes for about 60% of the roughly 700 donors, treating that subset as a discovery cohort. Every discovery cohort repertoire had been produced on one sequencing platform. Class I and class II HLA loci were covered by the typing at four-digit resolution. Typing coverage differed by locus: A, B, C, DRB1 and DQB1 were typed in about 620-640 donors, DQA1 in about 500, DPA1 in nearly 610, and DPB1 in 400 to 490. Four or five DR-DQ haplotypes were handled as single units for association and clustering, since linkage in the cohort was strong. Among 398 genotyped donors of the cohort, an average of about 240,000 unique TCR beta nucleotide sequences were sequenced per donor, roughly 20% of them non-productive. Overall study results and their limits: Presence/absence analyses assumed roughly uniform sequencing depth across donors, an assumption that may not hold. Across donors, most TCR sequences were observed very rarely, whereas some public TCRs were present in many individuals. A later genetic analysis associated a missense DCLRE1C variant with V-gene and J-gene trimming of TCR beta chains, and an independent cohort replicated the association. A later analysis found that most CMV-associated TCR beta chains appeared HLA-restricted, with HLA associations seemingly driven largely by CMV exposure. Because HLA typing was unavailable for some donors at each locus, only the typed subset was used in association tests. In an earlier analysis of 587 of the donors, most TCR beta V segments appeared in productive rearrangements about 90% or about 30% of the time, broadly matching IMGT annotations. The study gave a list of about 170 TCR beta chains associated with cytomegalovirus. The 87-base-pair reads could not distinguish some IMGT-functional V segments, including TRBV6-2 and TRBV6-3, so those segments were excluded. Strong co-occurrence of HLA alleles, especially DR and DQ, made assigning TCR associations to individual alleles difficult. In both the original and validation cohorts, the classifier was reported to diagnose cytomegalovirus status with high specificity and sensitivity. A few of the identified cytomegalovirus-associated TCR beta chains were confirmed in vitro to be specific for cytomegalovirus antigens. A cluster of highly shared sequence variants was judged likely to be a technical artifact of the sequencing pipeline. A further reported finding was that TCR beta sequences accurately predicted the HLA-A and HLA-B alleles for most subjects in the first cohort. The cohort was sequenced for TCR beta chains only, and without alpha or paired-chain data the features that could be detected were limited. According to the authors, the approach could potentially be generalized to other disease states and immunological phenotypes. Specific HLA alleles were associated with roughly 16,000 TCR beta sequences at a false discovery rate of 0.05 in a later analysis. Because counts were too low, about 15 rarely observed V segments, including chromosome 9 orphons, were left out of the earlier analysis of roughly 600 of the donors. Several of the top co-occurrence clusters appeared to be linked to parvovirus B19, influenza, CMV and Epstein-Barr virus, according to a later analysis. A later genetic analysis reported fewer N-insertions in productive TCRs among donors in an Asian-associated ancestry cluster than the approximately 700-donor mean. In a later analysis, HLA-associated TCR beta chains showed more clonal expansion and lower generation probabilities than non-associated chains that were equally common. In a later analysis, TCR association rates were found to vary across HLA loci, with the most associated TCRs seen for DRB1 alleles and the fewest for HLA-C alleles. Immune exposure information for the cohort was limited to CMV serostatus. Linkage disequilibrium might explain the correlated functional status among segregating V segments, but an unknown experimental factor could not be excluded.

The trim is 3 bases for V and 2 bases for J, with a gap of 23 bases between the germline ends. According to the germline V gene, CDR1 reads SGDLS and CDR2 reads YYNGEE. Reading from cysteine to phenylalanine, the CDR3 counts 18 amino acids. Just the 54-base CDR3 DNA is kept, in frame starting at base 1. The cohort was made up of roughly 670 healthy bone marrow donors. At the time of sampling, every cohort member was nominally healthy, though immune exposures that went unrecorded were likely present. The donor was CMV seronegative and was included in the group of a few hundred seronegative cohort members. Every donor gave a peripheral blood sample, and the peripheral blood mononuclear cells from that sample were used for TCR beta sequencing. Genomic DNA extraction from the blood cell samples was performed with the Qiagen DNeasy Blood Extraction Kit. Libraries were made using the immunoSEQ multiplex PCR assay. A mixture of 60 forward primers for TCR Vbeta segments and 13 reverse primers for TCR Jbeta segments was used in the multiplex PCR. Amplification of the CDR3 region of rearranged TCR beta genes was performed with a multiplex PCR assay on genomic DNA. Amplified TCR beta libraries were sequenced as 87-base-pair reads on the Illumina HiSeq System. From the authors' description of their analysis: In a later analysis, tens of millions of unique TCR beta chains were counted across the roughly 610 repertoires, and about 10 million of these chains were shared by at least two donors. Raw reads were error-corrected and collapsed into unique sequences with a nearest-neighbor algorithm that merged closely related sequences to remove PCR and sequencing errors. Alignment of CDR3 sequences to IMGT reference sequences was used to assign V, D and J gene segments. For a sequence to be retained, at least a six-nucleotide match to both a V gene segment and a J gene segment was required. A rearrangement was called productive if the CDR3 had no stop codons and remained in frame with V and J, and every other rearrangement was called non-productive. Following IMGT convention, CDR3 was defined as the stretch from the second conserved V-encoded cysteine up to the conserved J-encoded phenylalanine. Sequences without an unambiguous match to a single V gene segment were excluded from the earlier analysis of almost 600 of the donors. An earlier analysis of 500 to 700 of the donors classified V segments as functional when productive rearrangements were above 56.7% and as segregating when the standard deviation between donors was above 5%. To diagnose cytomegalovirus status from the catalog of TCR beta chain sequences, a statistical classification framework was built. A later analysis assigned V and J genes by comparing TCR nucleotide sequences with IMGT/GENE-DB human TR gene sequences. The TCRdist pipeline was used in a later analysis to assign CDR3 sequences and most-parsimonious VDJ recombination scenarios. In a later analysis, each TCR beta chain was defined by its CDR3 amino acid sequence together with its V-gene family, and reads without a unique V-gene family were excluded. A later analysis removed over 500 highly shared, low-generation-probability nucleotide sequences to deal with suspected cross-contamination and a sequencing artifact. For each public chain, a later analysis derived a clonal expansion index from normalized ranks of inferred template counts within each repertoire. In a later analysis, generation probabilities were computed using a VDJ recombination model fitted to out-of-frame rearrangements, and the results were checked against IGoR. In a later analysis, hypergeometric tests were used to score TCR-TCR, TCR-HLA and TCR-CMV co-occurrence, with a repertoire-size bias correction applied to TCR pairs. To estimate false discovery rates, a later analysis permuted the HLA or CMV assignments 20 times. In a later analysis, co-occurring TCRs were grouped using DBSCAN, with TCRdist sequence similarity added in when clustering inside HLA-allele-positive subsets. Repertoires with fewer than 30,000 or more than 120,000 public chains were left out of co-occurrence clustering, as were five repertoires with anomalous nucleotide sharing. Imported from immuneACCESS, the table was reduced by TCRdb to in-frame sequences with V and J called. These copies leave out some clones; in studies compared against another copy, an unresolved V gene accounts for under half, and the cause of the remainder is not known. V and J calls and clone size are given by that table; D and trimming were obtained from the DNA. In all, the sample holds 90,000 to 100,000 clones, and around 66% of those were seen once. Roughly 3.9% of the sample comes from the top ten.

The rearrangement joined TRBV9 to TRBJ1-2, with a tentative D gene TRBD1 over 6 matching bases. The specimen sequenced was PBMCs. This TCR derives from a young man in good health and CMV-seronegative. CDR3 sequence: CASSGGTPKSSENYGYTF. The DNA sequence reads TGTGCCAGCAGCGGAGGGACACCGAAGTCCTCCGAAAACTATGGCTACACCTTC.